The rows below give T cell receptor beta chains drawn from one sample of a study of PD-1 blockade in classical Hodgkin lymphoma. Produced via immunoSEQ multiplex PCR; TCRdb's table is partial and in-frame only. The table lists roughly 40,000 clones, about nine tenths of them singletons. This specimen was peripheral blood mononuclear cells (PBMCs), taken at baseline. The origin of the receptors is a human donor with classical Hodgkin lymphoma. CDR3s include the opening cysteine and the closing phenylalanine or tryptophan. A D gene is named only where the DNA matches it firmly. Size values are once, few and many counts, or a class for expanded clones, and some rows have none.

V gene	D gene	clone size	J gene	CDR3 DNA	CDR3 protein
TRBV18	.	.	TRBJ1-5	TGTGCCAGCTCACCATCTGACAGAGGCAATCAGCCCCAGCATTTT	CASSPSDRGNQPQHF
TRBV9	.	.	TRBJ1-2	TGTGCCAGCAGCACGCAAGTCTATGGCTACACCTTC	CASSTQVYGYTF
TRBV7-3	TRBD2	.	TRBJ2-2	TGTGCCAGCAAGACTAGCGAATATCCCGGGGAGCTGTTTTTT	CASKTSEYPGELFF
TRBV11-2	TRBD2	.	TRBJ2-1	TGTGCCAGCAGCCATCTAGCGGGAGTGGGGGATGAGCAGTTCTTC	CASSHLAGVGDEQFF
TRBV4-1	.	.	TRBJ2-7	TGCGCCAGCAGCCAACCACAGGCGGCCGAGCAGTACTTC	CASSQPQAAEQYF
TRBV28	TRBD1	.	TRBJ1-6	TGTGCCAGCAGTTCCTTACAGGGGGCGGTGACACCCCTCCACTTT	CASSSLQGAVTPLHF
TRBV18	.	.	TRBJ1-2	TGTGCCAGCTCACCAGCCGGGTCTACTAACTATGGCTACACCTTC	CASSPAGSTNYGYTF
TRBV5-4	TRBD1	.	TRBJ1-4	TGTGCCAGCAGCTCAACAGGGGCCCTCGGGAAACTGTTTTTT	CASSSTGALGKLFF
TRBV27	.	.	TRBJ1-1	TGTGCCAGCAGTTTAACAGGACATGGGACTGAAGCTTTCTTT	CASSLTGHGTEAFF
TRBV7-2	TRBD1	once	TRBJ1-1	TGTGCCAGCAGCTCGGGACAGGTCTACACTGAAGCTTTCTTT	CASSSGQVYTEAFF
TRBV5-1	.	few	TRBJ1-1	TGCGCCAGCAGCTTAGGGGTGGGGAACACTGAAGCTTTCTTT	CASSLGVGNTEAFF
TRBV19	TRBD2	.	TRBJ2-7	TGTGCCAGTAGTAGCTCCGGGACTAGCGGGAACAACGAGCAGTACTTC	CASSSSGTSGNNEQYF
TRBV19	TRBD1	.	TRBJ1-4	TGTGCCACAGGCTCGGGACAGGGGCCGCCAGGAAGTGAAAAACTGTTTTTT	CATGSGQGPPGSEKLFF
TRBV19	.	.	TRBJ2-3	TGTGCCAGTAGTCTAGGGGGATTCCCAGATACGCAGTATTTT	CASSLGGFPDTQYF
TRBV27	.	.	TRBJ2-1	TGTGCCAGCAGTTTTTCGGGGTACAACAATGAGCAGTTCTTC	CASSFSGYNNEQFF
TRBV5-6	TRBD1	.	TRBJ2-5	TGTGCCAGCAGCTTGGCCGGACAGGGTGAGACCCAGTACTTC	CASSLAGQGETQYF
TRBV28	.	.	TRBJ2-2	TGTGCCAGCAGTTTAATGGGCTGGGGACGGAACACCGGGGAGCTGTTTTTT	CASSLMGWGRNTGELFF
TRBV28	.	.	TRBJ1-2	TGTGCCAGCAGTTTAGGCAGGGGAACAGATGGCTACACCTTC	CASSLGRGTDGYTF
TRBV5-1	TRBD2	.	TRBJ2-5	TGCGCCAGCAGCTTGACTCCTGGGACTAGCGGGGGGGCCCAGTACTTC	CASSLTPGTSGGAQYF
TRBV2	.	.	TRBJ2-2	TGTGCCAGCAGTGATTTCTTTGCGGGGTCGGCCGGGGAGCTGTTTTTT	CASSDFFAGSAGELFF
TRBV15	.	.	TRBJ1-2	TGTGCCACCAGCTCGGGGACTAACTATGGCTACACCTTC	CATSSGTNYGYTF
TRBV4-1	TRBD2	.	TRBJ2-5	TGCGCCAGCGCCAGCGGGGGGCAGATCCGGGAGACCCAGTACTTC	CASASGGQIRETQYF
TRBV4-2	TRBD2	.	TRBJ2-2	TGTGCCAGCAGCAATTTAGCGGGAGACACCGGGGAGCTGTTTTTT	CASSNLAGDTGELFF